This T cell receptor beta chain was documented in a study of lymphopenia after photon versus proton radiotherapy. The germline V gene has CDR1 SGHTA and CDR2 FQGNSA. V dropped 5 bases and J dropped 10 bases, with 26 bases sitting between them. This CDR3 region has 16 residues. Using immunoSEQ multiplex PCR, the repertoire was profiled, and TCRdb retains in-frame clones only, with some absent. Altogether some 25,000 clones are present, around nine tenths being singletons, with the ten largest covering around 0.89%. The sequenced sample was peripheral blood, obtained from a patient treated with photon-based radiotherapy. V is TRBV7-2 and J is TRBJ1-1, with D possibly TRBD1 on 6 matching bases. The sequence was collected from a woman aged 50 to 60 with cholangiocarcinoma. The CDR3 region has the DNA TGTGCCAGCAGCCCGACGCCCGGAGGTGGGGGCGAGTTAGCTTTCTTT. This encodes CASSPTPGGGGELAFF.